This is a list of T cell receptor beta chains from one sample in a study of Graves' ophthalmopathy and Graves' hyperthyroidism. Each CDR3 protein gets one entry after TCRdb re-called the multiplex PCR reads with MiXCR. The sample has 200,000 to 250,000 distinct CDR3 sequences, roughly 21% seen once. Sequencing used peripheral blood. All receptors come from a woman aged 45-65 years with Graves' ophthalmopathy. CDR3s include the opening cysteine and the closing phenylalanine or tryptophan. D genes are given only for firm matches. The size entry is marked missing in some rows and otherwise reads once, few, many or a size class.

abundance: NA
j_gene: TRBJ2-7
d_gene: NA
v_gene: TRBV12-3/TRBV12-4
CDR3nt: TGTGCCAGCAGTGGACACCCGTTGTACGAGCAGTCCTTC
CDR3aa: CASSGHPLYEQSF

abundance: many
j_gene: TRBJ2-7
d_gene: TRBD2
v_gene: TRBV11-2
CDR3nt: TGTGCCAGCAGCTTCGGGACTACCCAGGAGCAGTACTTC
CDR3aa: CASSFGTTQEQYF

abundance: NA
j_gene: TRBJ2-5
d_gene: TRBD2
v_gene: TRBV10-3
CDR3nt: TGTGCCATCGGGACGGGACTAGCGGGAGGGCGGGGAGAGACCCAGTACTTC
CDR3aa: CAIGTGLAGGRGETQYF

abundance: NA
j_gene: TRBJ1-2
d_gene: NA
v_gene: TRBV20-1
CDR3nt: TGCAGTGCTAGTTCCTCCTATGGCTACACCTTC
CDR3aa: CSASSSYGYTF

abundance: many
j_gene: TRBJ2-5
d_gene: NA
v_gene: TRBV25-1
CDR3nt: TGTGCCAGCAGTGATTGGTTTGACGGGAAAGAGACCCAGTACTTC
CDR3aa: CASSDWFDGKETQYF

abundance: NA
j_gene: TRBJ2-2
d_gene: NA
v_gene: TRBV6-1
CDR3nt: TGTGCCAGCAGTGAAGCCGTAGCAGGTTATGTACTAAACACCGGGGAGCTGTTTTTT
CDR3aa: CASSEAVAGYVLNTGELFF

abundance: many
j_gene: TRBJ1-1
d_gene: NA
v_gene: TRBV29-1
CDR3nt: TGCAGCGTTGAATTCGGGGGGCATTTCGGCACTGAAGCTTTCTTT
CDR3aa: CSVEFGGHFGTEAFF

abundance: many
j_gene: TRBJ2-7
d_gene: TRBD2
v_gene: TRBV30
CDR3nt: TGTGCCTGGAGTTCGACTAGCGGGGTTTACTCCTACGAGCAGTACTTC
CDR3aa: CAWSSTSGVYSYEQYF

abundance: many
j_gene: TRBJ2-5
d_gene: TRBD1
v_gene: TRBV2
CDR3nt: TGTGCCAGCAGTCCAGACAGGGAACAAGAGACCCAGTACTTC
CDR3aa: CASSPDREQETQYF

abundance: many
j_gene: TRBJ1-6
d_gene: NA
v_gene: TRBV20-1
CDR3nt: TGCAGTGCCCGGGACCCGAATAATTCACCCCTCCACTTT
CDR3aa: CSARDPNNSPLHF

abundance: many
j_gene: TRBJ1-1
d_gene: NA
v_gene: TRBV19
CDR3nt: TGTGCCTCAGGTTACACTGAAGCTTTCTTT
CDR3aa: CASGYTEAFF

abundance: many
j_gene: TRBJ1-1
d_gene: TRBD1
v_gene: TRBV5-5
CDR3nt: TGTGCCAGCAGCTACAAACAGGGGGAGAACACTGAAGCTTTCTTT
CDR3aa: CASSYKQGENTEAFF

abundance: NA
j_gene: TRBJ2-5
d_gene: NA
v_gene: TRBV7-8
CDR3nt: TGTGCCAGCAGCTTCTCGGTGGGCGGGGAGACCCAGTACTTC
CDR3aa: CASSFSVGGETQYF

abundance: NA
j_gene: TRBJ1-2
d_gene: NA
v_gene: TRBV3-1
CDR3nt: TGTGCCAGCAGCTTTCACACCGGCAGTAGCTATGGCTACACCTTC
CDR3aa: CASSFHTGSSYGYTF

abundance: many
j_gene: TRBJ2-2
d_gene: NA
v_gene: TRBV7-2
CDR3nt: TGTGCCAGCAGCCCAGAGGCGCTTAAACTGGAGCTGTTTTTT
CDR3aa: CASSPEALKLELFF

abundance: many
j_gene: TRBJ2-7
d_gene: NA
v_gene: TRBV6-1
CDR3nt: TGTGCCAGCATGGGAGCCAGCTACGAGCAGTACTTC
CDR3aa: CASMGASYEQYF

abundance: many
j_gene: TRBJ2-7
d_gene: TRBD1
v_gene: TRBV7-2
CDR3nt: TGTGCCAGCACGCCCGGGACAGGGGTTAACGAGCAGTACTTC
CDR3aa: CASTPGTGVNEQYF

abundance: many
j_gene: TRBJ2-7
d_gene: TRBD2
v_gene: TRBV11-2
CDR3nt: TGTGCCAGCAGCTCGGGACTAGACGAGTACGAGCAGTACTTC
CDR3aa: CASSSGLDEYEQYF

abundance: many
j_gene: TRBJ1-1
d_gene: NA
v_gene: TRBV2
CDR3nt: TGTGCCAGCAGTGAAGAGTCAGAAGCTTTCTTT
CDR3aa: CASSEESEAFF

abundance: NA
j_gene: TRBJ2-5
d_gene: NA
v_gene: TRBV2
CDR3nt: TGTGCCAGCAGTGAACACCCGGGACGGGAGACCCAGTACTTC
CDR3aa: CASSEHPGRETQYF

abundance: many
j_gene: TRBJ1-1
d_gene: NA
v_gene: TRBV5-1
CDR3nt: TGCGCCAGCAGCTGGGGAGATGAGGGCACTGAAGCTTTCTTT
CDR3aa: CASSWGDEGTEAFF

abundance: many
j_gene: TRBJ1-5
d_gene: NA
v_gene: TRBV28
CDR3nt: TGTGCCAGCAGTTCCCTACAGGGAGATAGCAATCAGCCCCAGCATTTT
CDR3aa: CASSSLQGDSNQPQHF

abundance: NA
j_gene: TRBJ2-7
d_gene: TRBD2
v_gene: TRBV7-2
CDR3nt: TGTGCCAGCAGCTCAGAGCGGGATAGCTCCTACGAGCAGTACTTC
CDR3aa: CASSSERDSSYEQYF

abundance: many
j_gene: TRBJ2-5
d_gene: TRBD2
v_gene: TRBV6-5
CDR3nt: TGTGCCAGCAGTTACTCGTCGCCTGGGACTAGAAAAGAGACCCAGTACTTC
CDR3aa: CASSYSSPGTRKETQYF

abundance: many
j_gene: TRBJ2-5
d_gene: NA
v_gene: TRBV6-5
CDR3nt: TGTGCCAGCAAAATGGGAGTGGTTCAAGAGACCCAGTACTTC
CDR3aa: CASKMGVVQETQYF

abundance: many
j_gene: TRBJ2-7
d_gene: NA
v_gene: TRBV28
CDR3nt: TGTGCCAGCTCCTCGGGGAAGGAAGAGCAGTACTTC
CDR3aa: CASSSGKEEQYF

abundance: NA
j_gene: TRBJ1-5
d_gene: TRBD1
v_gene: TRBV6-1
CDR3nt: TGTGCCTGCAGTGCCACAGGGGGGATACATCAGCCCCAGCATTTT
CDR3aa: CACSATGGIHQPQHF

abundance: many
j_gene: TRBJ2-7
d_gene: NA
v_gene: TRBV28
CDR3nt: TGTGCCAGCAGTACCGGTTCCCCCTACGAGCAGTACTTC
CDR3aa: CASSTGSPYEQYF

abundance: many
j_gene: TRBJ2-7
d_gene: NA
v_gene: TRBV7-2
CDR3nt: TGTGCCAGCAGCTTAGGGACAGAAGCCACCTACGAGCAGTACTTC
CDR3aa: CASSLGTEATYEQYF

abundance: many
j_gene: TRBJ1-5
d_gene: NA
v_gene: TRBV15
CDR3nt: TGTGCCACCTCCAACAGTTACAATCAGCCCCAGCATTTT
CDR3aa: CATSNSYNQPQHF

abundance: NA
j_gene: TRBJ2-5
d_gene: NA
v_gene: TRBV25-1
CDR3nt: TGTGCCAGCAGTGTATCCGCGTACCAAGAGACCCAGTACTTC
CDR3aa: CASSVSAYQETQYF